This T cell receptor beta chain was sequenced for a study of metastatic and nonmetastatic thyroid tumors. Study-level information: Across peripheral blood and tumor or nodule tissue samples taken from malignant and benign thyroid patients, the repertoires were compared with one another. General study points: Reportedly, malignant thyroid tumors had significantly higher TCR beta diversity than benign nodules, in blood and tumor.

All patients were treatment-naive before thyroid surgery. This clone was seen more than once but under ten times. What it binds is unknown. Per the original data handling: Construction of a distant-metastasis classifier for papillary thyroid cancer relied on CDR3 differences across clinicopathological groups. Through MiXCR, TCRdb re-clonotyped the PCR reads. It is TCRdb's table, rather than the study itself, that gives the V and J calls and clone size. This sample yields 4,000 to 5,000 clones, of which approximately 30% are seen a single time; 17% belongs to the top ten. The source is a female donor with papillary thyroid cancer or a benign thyroid nodule (not recorded which). Some clones in this sample may be carry-over from other donors' samples. The sequenced sample consisted of adjacent normal tissue.

The CDR3 loop is CASSPGQGNQPQHF. Here the CDR3 DNA reads TGTGCCAGCAGCCCCGGACAGGGGAACCAGCCCCAGCATTTT. V and J are TRBV27 and TRBJ1-5, with TRBD1 matching 9 bases. This CDR3 is 14 amino acids long. Germline V gives CDR1 MNHEY, CDR2 SMNVEV (reference sequence). V shed 6 bases, J shed 7 bases, and the junction held 7 bases outside the gene matches.